These 29 T cell receptor beta chains were all obtained from the same sample, sequenced in a study of EBV T-cell therapy then PD-1 blockade in nasopharyngeal carcinoma. The time point is: 266 days after commencement of treatment, after nivolumab therapy. Treatment noted: AdE1-LMPpoly-expanded autologous EBV-specific T-cell therapy followed by anti-PD-1 nivolumab. Sequencing used immunoSEQ multiplex PCR; TCRdb keeps in-frame clones, though not all of them. Of tens of thousands of clones listed, around four fifths are singletons. These receptors are not linked to any known antigen. The source was CD8+ T cells from blood, collected around day 240 from a patient whose treatment included autologous EBV-specific T cells and nivolumab. These receptors were collected from a man aged 40-49 years with nasopharyngeal carcinoma.

This chain uses TRBV5-1 with TRBJ1-1; maybe TRBD1 (5 bases). This CDR3 is 14 amino acids long. V lost 0 bases and J 4 bases, leaving 10 bases between the germline ends. Looked up from germline, CDR1 is SGHRS and CDR2 is YFSETQ. The CDR3 protein is CASSLEGASTEAFF. DNA of the CDR3: TGCGCCAGCAGCTTGGAAGGGGCTAGCACTGAAGCTTTCTTT.

The chain couples TRBV7-6 to TRBJ2-2, with a tentative D call TRBD1 (5 bases). CDR3 length: 14 amino acids. CDR1 and CDR2 from the germline V gene are SGHVS and FNYEAQ. Deletions cut 5 bases from V and 5 bases from J, with 12 bases between. The CDR3 is CASSPRGWTGELFF. The CDR3 DNA reads as TGTGCCAGCAGCCCAAGGGGTTGGACCGGGGAGCTGTTTTTT.

This clone occurred once. CDR3 protein: CASSLDGGYEQYF. The CDR3 DNA reads TGTGCCAGCAGCTTAGACGGCGGCTACGAGCAGTACTTC. The chain carries TRBV5-4 and TRBJ2-7; D call uncertain. The CDR3 loop spans 13 amino acids. The ends were cut back, 2 bases at V and 3 bases at J, with 9 bases in the middle. Germline V gene sequence: CDR1 SGHNT, CDR2 YYREEE (reference sequence). The full variable domain, with the rest looked up from reference TRBV5-4 and TRBJ2-7, is ETGVTQSPTHLIKTRGQQVTLRCSSQSGHNTVSWYQQALGQGPQFIFQYYREEENGRGNFPPRFSGLQFPNYSSELNVNALELDDSALYLCASSLDGGYEQYFGPGTRLTVT.

DNA for the CDR3: TGTGCCAGCAGTTACAGCGCAGGGGCCGGCCAGCCCCAGCATTTT. It is translated as CASSYSAGAGQPQHF. V and J are TRBV6-5 and TRBJ1-5; a weak D match, TRBD1 (6 bases). The V end lost 2 bases, the J end lost 7 bases, and 15 bases lay between the germline ends. The CDR3 sequence is 15 residues long. Germline V gene sequence: CDR1 MNHEY, CDR2 SVGAGI.

The gene calls are TRBV4-1 and TRBJ1-5; D is perhaps TRBD1 (5 bases). The CDR3 covers 15 residues. The germline V gene encodes CDR1 MGHRA and CDR2 YSYEKL. V was shortened by 1 base and J by 9 bases, with 16 bases between the two germline ends. CDR3 bases: TGCGCCAGCAGCCAAGTAGCGGGGCGCCAGGGGCCCCAGCATTTT. Translating gives CASSQVAGRQGPQHF.

The chain uses TRBV6-2 or TRBV6-3 and TRBJ2-5; the D is unclear. CDR3 length: 14 residues. V lost 0 bases and J 1 base, leaving 6 bases between the germline ends. Per germline, CDR1 MNHEY and CDR2 SVGEGT. The CDR3 is CASSYSSFQETQYF. The CDR3 DNA sequence: TGTGCCAGCAGTTACTCGAGCTTCCAAGAGACCCAGTACTTC.

This rearrangement joins TRBV6-5 to TRBJ2-7; D is uncertain. The CDR3 runs 13 residues. Germline V gives CDR1 MNHEY, CDR2 SVGAGI. V was trimmed by 2 bases and J by 1 base, leaving 6 bases between them. DNA for the CDR3: TGTGCCAGCAGTTACAGCCTTTCCTACGAGCAGTACTTC. Its translation: CASSYSLSYEQYF.

The gene calls are TRBV6-5 and TRBJ2-1, with D maybe TRBD1 (6 bases). The V and J ends lost 7 bases and 6 bases respectively, with 13 bases between them. The CDR3 runs 13 residues. Germline lookup yields CDR1 MNHEY and CDR2 SVGAGI. The chain's CDR3 is CASTLQGSNEQFF. The CDR3 nucleotides read TGTGCCAGCACCTTACAGGGAAGCAATGAGCAGTTCTTC.

The chain carries TRBV5-5 and TRBJ2-7, with D possibly TRBD1 on 5 matching bases. Germline-derived CDR1 and CDR2 are SGHKS and YYEKEE (reference sequence). V was pared by 2 bases and J by 3 bases, with 12 bases between. CDR3 length: 14 residues. The CDR3 coding sequence is TGTGCCAGCAGCTTAAGTCAGGGATTCTACGAGCAGTACTTC. Translated: CASSLSQGFYEQYF.

CDR3 nucleotide sequence: TGTGCCACCAATTCCGGGACTAGCGGTTTTACGGCGCAGTATTTT. This sequence encodes CATNSGTSGFTAQYF. The chain employs TRBV28 and TRBJ2-3, with 11 bases matching TRBD2. The V gene end was trimmed by 10 bases and the J gene end by 10 bases; junction bases not matched to a gene: 16. The CDR3 is made up of 15 amino acids. Germline values: CDR1 MDHEN, CDR2 SYDVKM.

V usage is TRBV6-2 or TRBV6-3 and J usage is TRBJ2-7, with D hard to call. The CDR3 sequence is 16 residues long. V shed 2 bases and J shed 2 bases, with 16 bases lying between them. Germline CDR1 and CDR2: MNHEY and SVGEGT. This CDR3 reads CASSYPRGRRTYEQYF. The CDR3 DNA reads TGTGCCAGCAGTTACCCTCGAGGCCGTAGGACCTACGAGCAGTACTTC.

The chain carries TRBV19 and TRBJ2-6, with 9 bases matching TRBD1. From germline, CDR1 is LNHDA and CDR2 SQIVND (reference sequence). Germline trimming cut 4 bases from V and 1 base from J; bases unmatched to any gene: 8. This CDR3 region has 18 residues. The CDR3 sequence: CASSRTWDRVSGANVLTF. The CDR3 DNA follows: TGTGCCAGTAGTAGGACTTGGGACAGGGTATCTGGGGCCAACGTCCTGACTTTC. Full variable domain (rest looked up from reference TRBV19 and TRBJ2-6): DGGITQSPKYLFRKEGQNVTLSCEQNLNHDAMYWYRQDPGQGLRLIYYSQIVNDFQKGDIAEGYSVSREKKESFPLTVTSAQKNPTAFYLCASSRTWDRVSGANVLTFGAGSRLTVL.

The gene calls are TRBV9 and TRBJ1-2; TRBD1 is a possible D gene (6 bases). The germline V gene encodes CDR1 SGDLS and CDR2 YYNGEE. CDR3 length: 14 amino acids. V was clipped by 0 bases and J by 7 bases, with 13 bases between them. This CDR3 is CASSVATGGSGYTF. The CDR3 nucleotides read TGTGCCAGCAGCGTAGCTACTGGGGGCAGTGGCTACACCTTC. Using reference TRBV9 and TRBJ1-2 for the parts outside the CDR3, the full variable domain is DSGVTQTPKHLITATGQRVTLRCSPRSGDLSVYWYQQSLDQGLQFLIQYYNGEERAKGNILERFSAQQFPDLHSELNLSSLELGDSALYFCASSVATGGSGYTFGSGTRLTVV.

The V call is TRBV4-1, the J call TRBJ1-1; the D gene is possibly TRBD1 (5 bases). This CDR3 has 13 residues. Per the germline V gene, CDR1 is MGHRA and CDR2 is YSYEKL. Trimming removed 4 bases at V and 1 base at J, with 7 bases between. CDR3: CASSPDKNTEAFF. The CDR3 region has the DNA TGCGCCAGCAGCCCGGACAAGAACACTGAAGCTTTCTTT.

The rearrangement uses TRBV6-5 and TRBJ1-3; unclear D gene. This CDR3 has 14 residues. Trimming stripped 2 bases from V and 4 bases from J, with 9 bases between. CDR1 is MNHEY and CDR2 is SVGAGI in the germline V gene. The CDR3 DNA follows: TGTGCCAGCAGTTACGGCATAGGGGGAAACACCATATATTTT. Encoded protein: CASSYGIGGNTIYF.

The rearrangement uses TRBV19 and TRBJ1-3; D is ambiguous. The CDR3 consists of 15 residues. CDR1 and CDR2 from the germline V gene are LNHDA and SQIVND (reference sequence). V shed 3 bases and J shed 0 bases, with 9 bases lying between them. The CDR3 nucleotides are TGTGCCAGTAGTATCATCCCGACCTCTGGAAACACCATATATTTT. It yields the protein CASSIIPTSGNTIYF.

This clone was seen a handful of times. The chain carries TRBV7-3 and TRBJ2-7; TRBD1 agrees at 8 bases. This CDR3 has 14 residues. Germline trimming cut 5 bases from V and 3 bases from J; bases unmatched to any gene: 6. Germline V gene lookup returns CDR1 SGHTA and CDR2 FQGTGA. CDR3 region: CASSPTGEFYEQYF. CDR3 nucleotide sequence: TGTGCCAGCAGCCCGACAGGGGAATTCTACGAGCAGTACTTC.

CDR3 sequence reads: CATSGHPPGKDEQYF. CDR3 DNA sequence: TGTGCCACCAGTGGCCACCCGCCGGGGAAAGACGAGCAGTACTTC. The chain is built from TRBV24-1 and TRBJ2-7; D possibly corresponds to TRBD2 (5 bases). The CDR3 loop spans 15 amino acids. Germline loops: CDR1 KGHDR, CDR2 SFDVKD. V lost 5 bases and J 5 bases, leaving 18 bases between the germline ends.

Only one count was recorded for this clone. The chain is built from TRBV15 and TRBJ2-3; unclear D gene. Deletions cut 9 bases from V and 2 bases from J, with 15 bases between. Germline V gene lookup returns CDR1 LNHNV and CDR2 YYDKDF (reference sequence). CDR3 length: 14 amino acids. CDR3: CATGPGGVTDTQYF. The CDR3 bases are TGTGCCACAGGGCCGGGCGGAGTCACAGATACGCAGTATTTT.

The genes are TRBV27 and TRBJ2-2; D uncertain. There are 19 residues in the CDR3. V was pared by 3 bases and J by 4 bases, with 24 bases between. Germline assignment: CDR1 MNHEY and CDR2 SMNVEV (reference sequence). The CDR3 loop is CASSLGWSSREYFTGELFF. The DNA for the CDR3 is TGTGCCAGCAGTTTGGGGTGGTCCAGTAGGGAATACTTCACCGGGGAGCTGTTTTTT.

The chain recombines TRBV7-9 with TRBJ2-7; D perhaps matches TRBD2 (6 bases). The germline V gene encodes CDR1 SEHNR and CDR2 FQNEAQ (reference sequence). CDR3 length equals 14 residues. V lost 3 bases to trimming and J lost 5 bases, with 14 bases between them. CDR3 protein: CASSFPGDSHEQYF. CDR3 in DNA: TGTGCCAGCAGCTTCCCTGGGGACTCTCACGAGCAGTACTTC.

The V call is TRBV27, the J call TRBJ1-6; no clear D. From germline, CDR1 is MNHEY and CDR2 SMNVEV (reference sequence). The CDR3 is 14 residues long. V dropped 5 bases and J dropped 7 bases, with 12 bases sitting between them. CDR3 residues: CASSMTQDNSPLHF. CDR3 in DNA: TGTGCCAGCAGTATGACTCAGGACAATTCACCCCTCCACTTT.

The chain carries TRBV7-9 and TRBJ1-6; 8 bases fit TRBD1. The V gene's germline CDR1 is SEHNR and CDR2 FQNEAQ (reference sequence). This CDR3 comprises 14 residues. With V trimmed by 5 bases and J by 6 bases, 3 bases remained unmatched. The CDR3 region is CASSATGGNSPLHF. The CDR3 DNA is TGTGCCAGCAGCGCTACAGGGGGTAATTCACCCCTCCACTTT.

The table lists this clone with a few counts. This chain joins TRBV7-7 and TRBJ1-1, with D possibly being TRBD1 (5 bases). The CDR3 runs to 15 residues. CDR1 and CDR2 (germline): SSHAT, FNYEAQ (reference sequence). The V end was cut by 5 bases, the J end by 4 bases, with 17 bases between. DNA of the CDR3: TGTGCCAGCAGCCCGCTAGGGGTTAGGGGCACTGAAGCTTTCTTT. Translated, it gives CASSPLGVRGTEAFF.

The chain couples TRBV24-1 to TRBJ2-3; weak D call: TRBD2 (6 bases). V was cut by 3 bases and J by 2 bases, with 11 bases left in between. The CDR3 covers 15 residues. Looked up from germline, CDR1 is KGHDR and CDR2 is SFDVKD. CDR3: CATSDTGGLTDTQYF. CDR3 DNA sequence: TGTGCCACCAGTGATACCGGGGGACTCACAGATACGCAGTATTTT.

The rearrangement joins TRBV27 to TRBJ2-3; 12 nucleotides agree with TRBD2. V lost 6 bases and J lost 3; bases outside the gene matches: 7. Germline V gene data show CDR1 as MNHEY and CDR2 as SMNVEV (reference sequence). This CDR3 comprises 16 residues. This CDR3 is CASRLLAGGRTDTQYF. The CDR3 DNA sequence: TGTGCCAGCAGATTGCTAGCGGGGGGGCGTACAGATACGCAGTATTTT.

The rearrangement joins TRBV4-1 to TRBJ1-6, with no clear D. The V gene's germline CDR1 is MGHRA and CDR2 YSYEKL. The CDR3 is 16 residues long. The V end was cut by 4 bases, the J end by 0 bases, with 10 bases between. The CDR3 region has the DNA TGCGCCAGCAGCCGGCACCGGGCCTCCTATAATTCACCCCTCCACTTT. This encodes CASSRHRASYNSPLHF.

The chain employs TRBV2 and TRBJ1-2; TRBD1 aligns across 7 bases. CDR3 length equals 15 residues. Germline V CDR1 and CDR2: SNHLY, FYNNEI. The V and J ends lost 6 bases and 1 base, in that order; junction bases with no gene match: 8. The CDR3 DNA follows: TGTGCCAGCAGATTGGGACAGTCGTATAACTATGGCTACACCTTC. Translated, it gives CASRLGQSYNYGYTF.

The chain employs TRBV5-5 and TRBJ2-2, with D unclear. Germline CDR1 reads SGHKS; CDR2 reads YYEKEE (reference sequence). The CDR3 has 15 amino acids. V lost 1 base to trimming and J lost 5 bases, with 12 bases between them. This chain's CDR3 is CASSLWLWVTGELFF. In DNA, the CDR3 is TGTGCCAGCAGCTTGTGGCTCTGGGTTACCGGGGAGCTGTTTTTT.